Listed here are 13 T cell receptor beta chains from one sample, sequenced in a study of early T cells in non-severe SARS-CoV-2 infection. TCRdb independently ran MiXCR on the 5' RACE reads; one entry per CDR3 protein. The table lists under 70,000 distinct CDR3 sequences, 10% to 15% of them singletons. The sample was whole blood. These receptors all come from an adult who was a healthcare worker with PCR-confirmed SARS-CoV-2 infection or an uninfected control (not recorded which).

This clonotype was counted between two and nine times. It may be a read error: a sequence one base away is much more abundant. The CDR3, as DNA: TGCAGTGTCTCGGGGACCGGGGAGCTGTTTTTT. As protein: CSVSGTGELFF. This chain links TRBV20-1 with TRBJ2-2, with a possible D match to TRBD2 (5 bases). V was clipped by 7 bases and J by 5 bases, with 8 bases between them. The CDR3 totals 11 residues. CDR1 and CDR2 (germline): DFQATT, SNEGSKA (reference sequence).

The V call is TRBV7-8, the J call TRBJ2-1, with D possibly TRBD2 on 6 matching bases. Trimming took 1 base from V and 5 from J, leaving 12 bases between them. Germline V lookup: CDR1 SGHVS, CDR2 FQNEAQ. CDR3 length: 15 amino acids. This CDR3 reads CASSLGTRGNNEQFF. For the CDR3, the DNA is TGTGCCAGCAGCTTAGGGACCCGGGGGAACAATGAGCAGTTCTTC.

Ten or more counts support this clonotype. The rearrangement joins TRBV11-2 to TRBJ2-1; D is perhaps TRBD2 (6 bases). V gave up 4 bases and J gave up 5 bases, with 15 bases separating them. The CDR3 covers 15 residues. The germline CDR1 and CDR2 sequences are SGHAT and FQNNGV. This CDR3 reads CASSSFGTQNNEQFF. The CDR3, as DNA: TGTGCCAGCAGCTCATTCGGGACTCAAAACAATGAGCAGTTCTTC. The full variable domain, completed using reference TRBV11-2 and TRBJ2-1, is EAGVAQSPRYKIIEKRQSVAFWCNPISGHATLYWYQQILGQGPKLLIQFQNNGVVDDSQLPKDRFSAERLKGVDSTLKIQPAKLEDSAVYLCASSSFGTQNNEQFFGPGTRLTVL.

The table lists this clonotype with many counts. The V and J genes are TRBV12-3 or TRBV12-4 and TRBJ2-7, with 10 bases that match TRBD2. There are 13 residues in the CDR3. Trimming took 8 bases from V and 3 from J; bases not matched to a gene: 4. CDR3 sequence (DNA): TGTGCCAGCGGTCGGACTAGCGGCTACGAGCAGTACTTC. As protein: CASGRTSGYEQYF.

This clonotype was seen ten or more times. The chain has TRBV6-2 or TRBV6-3 and TRBJ2-6, with D possibly TRBD2 on 6 matching bases. This CDR3 has 18 amino acids. The V gene's germline CDR1 is MNHEY and CDR2 SVGEGT. Deletions cut 6 bases from V and 4 bases from J, with 22 bases between. The CDR3 nucleotides read TGTGCCAGCAGCACCGTACTAGCCCAGTCAGGCGGGGCCAACGTCCTGACTTTC. It encodes CASSTVLAQSGGANVLTF.

The gene calls are TRBV7-2 and TRBJ2-7; possibly TRBD1 or TRBD2 for D (5 bases each). The CDR3 covers 14 residues. Germline V lookup: CDR1 SGHTA, CDR2 FQGNSA. V lost 1 base and J lost 7, with 14 bases in between. CDR3 sequence reads: CASSLGGRMREQYF. CDR3 bases: TGTGCCAGCAGCTTAGGGGGACGCATGCGGGAGCAGTACTTC.

The table lists this clonotype with many counts. This rearrangement joins TRBV28 to TRBJ1-5; D ambiguous. The V gene's germline CDR1 is MDHEN and CDR2 SYDVKM. CDR3 length: 16 residues. Deletions cut 5 bases from V and 2 bases from J, with 16 bases between. This chain's CDR3 is CASSPPRRSGNQPQHF. CDR3 nucleotides: TGTGCCAGCAGTCCCCCCCGGAGGAGCGGCAATCAGCCCCAGCATTTT.

This clonotype has just a few counts. The chain has TRBV3-1 and TRBJ2-5; D may be TRBD1 (6 bases). V gave up 6 bases and J gave up 4 bases, with 9 bases separating them. The CDR3 consists of 12 residues. The germline CDR1 and CDR2 sequences are LGHDT and YNNKEL (reference sequence). Here the CDR3 reads CASRGTRETQYF. For the CDR3, the DNA is TGTGCCAGCAGGGGGACACGAGAGACCCAGTACTTC.

This clonotype was observed a handful of times. The chain couples TRBV19 to TRBJ2-1; maybe TRBD1 (6 bases). Per the germline V gene, CDR1 is LNHDA and CDR2 is SQIVND (reference sequence). The V gene lost 2 bases and the J gene lost 5 bases, with 16 bases spanning the gap. The CDR3 spans 16 residues. The CDR3 coding sequence is TGTGCCAGTAGTATACGCACAACAGGGACGGACAATGAGCAGTTCTTC. It encodes CASSIRTTGTDNEQFF.

This clonotype counts as medium-sized. V and J are TRBV7-6 and TRBJ1-2; TRBD1 is a possible D gene (6 bases). Trimming removed 0 bases at V and 5 bases at J, with 13 bases between. Germline CDR1 and CDR2: SGHVS and FNYEAQ. CDR3 size: 15 residues. The CDR3 DNA is TGTGCCAGCAGCTTAGCAGACGCCGGGACATATGGCTACACCTTC. This sequence encodes CASSLADAGTYGYTF.

V is TRBV7-9 and J is TRBJ1-2, with 9 positions matching TRBD1. Trimming at V came to 6 bases and at J to 2 bases, leaving 7 bases not matched to a gene. Germline lookup yields CDR1 SEHNR and CDR2 FQNEAQ (reference sequence). There are 15 residues in the CDR3. This CDR3 reads CASSSGTGRNYGYTF. CDR3 nucleotide sequence: TGTGCCAGCAGTTCCGGGACAGGGAGGAACTATGGCTACACCTTC. The full variable domain, completed using reference TRBV7-9 and TRBJ1-2, is DTGVSQNPRHKITKRGQNVTFRCDPISEHNRLYWYRQTLGQGPEFLTYFQNEAQLEKSRLLSDRFSAERPKGSFSTLEIQRTEQGDSAMYLCASSSGTGRNYGYTFGSGTRLTVV.

This clonotype was recorded at least ten times. The chain uses TRBV10-2 and TRBJ1-4; D remains unclear. Trimming removed 4 bases at V and 8 bases at J, with 11 bases between. The germline V gene has CDR1 WSHSY and CDR2 SAAADI. The CDR3 sequence is 13 residues long. CDR3 region: CASSVGEGEKLFF. CDR3 nucleotides: TGCGCCAGCAGTGTTGGTGAAGGAGAAAAACTGTTTTTT.

J is TRBJ2-1 and V is TRBV7-3, with D perhaps matching TRBD2 (6 bases). This CDR3 spans 16 amino acids. Trimming took 3 bases from V and 6 from J, leaving 18 bases between them. The V gene's germline CDR1 is SGHTA and CDR2 FQGTGA. CDR3 loop: CASSFSSGSLPNEQFF. CDR3 DNA sequence: TGTGCCAGCAGCTTCAGCAGCGGGTCCCTCCCCAATGAGCAGTTCTTC.